This entry lists 20 T cell receptor gamma chains sequenced from one sample in a study of Vδ1+ human thymocytes. Whole-study results and caveats: Thymic TRG and TRD repertoires appeared highly polyclonal.

Their antigens are not known. The template was reverse-transcribed extracted RNA. CDR3 amplicons came from multiplex PCR with pooled V-gene forward and constant-region reverse primers. TCRdb reanalysed the multiplex PCR reads via CATT. The data show 36,000 or so gamma-chain clones, with 20% seen just once and about 2% held by the top ten. Sequencing was performed on Vdelta1+ gamma-delta thymocytes from the thymus. The subset was: FACS-sorted CD3+ TCRalphabeta- TCRVdelta1+ TCRVdelta2- thymocytes. Receptors were obtained from a girl under three years old who had congenital heart surgery.

This clone was seen only a few times. The chain combines TRGV2 with TRGJ1 or TRGJ2. The J segment lost 8 bases and the V segment lost 8 bases, leaving 12 bases of the junction unmatched. Germline-derived CDR1 and CDR2 are EGSNGY and YDSYNSKV. The CDR3 runs 12 residues. The CDR3 bases are TGTGCCACCTTCACGGGTACGAATAAGAAACTCTTT. Its protein is CATFTGTNKKLF.

In its sample, this clone was seen a few times. The chain links TRGV8 to TRGJ1 or TRGJ2. J gave up 6 bases and V 9 bases, and 11 bases lay outside the gene matches. Per germline, CDR1 VENAVY and CDR2 YDSYNSRV. The CDR3 has 12 amino acids. The CDR3 reads CATRGDGYKKLF. The CDR3 nucleotides read TGTGCCACCAGGGGGGACGGTTATAAGAAACTCTTT.

This clone was detected a few times. The rearrangement joins TRGV2 to TRGJ1 or TRGJ2. V dropped 3 bases and J dropped 9; count of bases not matched to a gene: 8. The CDR3 consists of 12 residues. CDR1 is EGSNGY, CDR2 YDSYNSKV, per germline. The CDR3 reads CATWDRYTKKLF. The CDR3 DNA sequence: TGTGCCACCTGGGACAGATACACTAAGAAACTCTTT.

The chain couples TRGV3 to TRGJP2. Germline V CDR1 and CDR2: VTNTFY, YDVSTARD (reference sequence). This CDR3 is 15 amino acids long. The V segment lost 5 bases and the J segment 2 bases; nucleotides outside the gene matches: 8. The CDR3 here is CATWVPRSSDWIKTF. In nucleotides, the CDR3 is TGTGCCACCTGGGTTCCTCGGAGTAGTGATTGGATCAAGACGTTT.

The sample holds a few counts of this clone. This chain connects TRGV4 to TRGJ1 or TRGJ2. The CDR3 loop spans 12 amino acids. Trimming cost V 5 bases and J 7 bases; bases outside gene matches: 8. The germline CDR1 and CDR2 sequences are EGSTGY and YDSYTSSV. The DNA for the CDR3 is TGTGCCACCTGGGGCGATCGGTATAAGAAACTCTTT. Its translation: CATWGDRYKKLF.

Details on this clone: The same CDR3 also results from other DNA sequences found in this sample. The gene calls are TRGV9 and TRGJ1 or TRGJ2. The CDR3 is made up of 11 amino acids. Germline CDR1 reads GITISATS; CDR2 reads ISYDGTV (reference sequence). Trimming at V came to 4 bases and at J to 7 bases, leaving 4 bases not matched to a gene. For the CDR3, the DNA is TGTGCCTTGTGGGAACTCTATAAGAAACTCTTT. Amino acids: CALWELYKKLF.

J is TRGJ1 or TRGJ2 and V is TRGV8. Trimming at V came to 6 bases and at J to 6 bases, leaving 11 bases not matched to a gene. The CDR3 is made up of 13 amino acids. Germline loops: CDR1 VENAVY, CDR2 YDSYNSRV. CDR3 nucleotides: TGTGCCACCTGGAGAATGCGGGGTTATAAGAAACTCTTT. Translated, it gives CATWRMRGYKKLF.

This clone was recorded a few times. Other DNA sequences within the sample encode an identical CDR3. This chain joins TRGV2 and TRGJ1 or TRGJ2. Trimming cost V 0 bases and J 1 base; bases outside gene matches: 3. The CDR3 spans 14 residues. Germline CDR1 reads EGSNGY; CDR2 reads YDSYNSKV. CDR3 residues: CATWDGTNYYKKLF. The CDR3 coding sequence is TGTGCCACCTGGGACGGGACTAATTATTATAAGAAACTCTTT.

This clone was found a few times. The V gene is TRGV2, the J gene TRGJP2. The V gene's germline CDR1 is EGSNGY and CDR2 YDSYNSKV. CDR3 length equals 20 residues. V lost 2 bases to trimming and J lost 0 bases; unmatched junction nucleotides: 18. The CDR3 is CATWDADPTHSNSSDWIKTF. CDR3 DNA: TGTGCCACCTGGGACGCCGACCCAACCCACTCAAATAGTAGTGATTGGATCAAGACGTTT.

This clone was observed a handful of times. Other DNA sequences of this sample code for an identical CDR3. The chain carries TRGV3 and TRGJP2. Unmatched junction bases numbered 2, after V lost 0 bases and J lost 7 bases. The CDR3 totals 13 residues. Looked up from germline, CDR1 is VTNTFY and CDR2 is YDVSTARD (reference sequence). In nucleotides, the CDR3 is TGTGCCACCTGGGACAGGCTTGATTGGATCAAGACGTTT. Translation gives CATWDRLDWIKTF.

This clone was detected only a few times. Other nucleotide sequences from this sample produce the same CDR3. The genes are TRGV9 and TRGJ1 or TRGJ2. This CDR3 has 13 residues. Germline CDR1 GITISATS, CDR2 ISYDGTV (reference sequence). V was clipped by 0 bases and J by 6 bases; unmatched bases: 5. Here the CDR3 reads CALWEVPSYKKLF. The DNA of the CDR3 is TGTGCCTTGTGGGAGGTGCCCAGTTATAAGAAACTCTTT.

This clone was counted a single time. This chain connects TRGV4 to TRGJ1 or TRGJ2. Germline V CDR1 and CDR2: EGSTGY, YDSYTSSV. This CDR3 spans 15 amino acids. Trimming cost V 2 bases and J 2 bases; bases outside gene matches: 9. CDR3 loop: CATWDALSDYYKKLF. The CDR3 DNA follows: TGTGCCACCTGGGATGCGCTATCGGATTATTATAAGAAACTCTTT.

The rearrangement links TRGV9 to TRGJ1 or TRGJ2. J was trimmed by 10 bases and V by 3 bases; bases with no gene match: 12. Per germline, CDR1 GITISATS and CDR2 ISYDGTV (reference sequence). The CDR3 spans 13 residues. CDR3 DNA sequence: TGTGCCTTGTGGGAGATCCCCAAGGGGAAGAAACTCTTT. It specifies CALWEIPKGKKLF.

The V call is TRGV3, the J call TRGJ1 or TRGJ2. The CDR3 has 16 amino acids. CDR1 is VTNTFY and CDR2 is YDVSTARD in the germline V gene (reference sequence). With V trimmed by 0 bases and J by 3 bases, 11 bases remained unmatched. CDR3 bases: TGTGCCACCTGGGACAGGCCCCATTCTCCTTATTATAAGAAACTCTTT. Translated, it gives CATWDRPHSPYYKKLF.

This clone was seen a handful of times. V and J are TRGV9 and TRGJ1 or TRGJ2. The germline CDR1 and CDR2 sequences are GITISATS and ISYDGTV (reference sequence). The CDR3 has 13 amino acids. The V segment lost 5 bases and the J segment 0 bases; nucleotides outside the gene matches: 4. This CDR3 reads CALWASNYYKKLF. The CDR3 DNA is TGTGCCTTGTGGGCTTCGAATTATTATAAGAAACTCTTT.

The chain combines TRGV3 with TRGJ1 or TRGJ2. The junction had 9 bases not matched to a gene; V was cut back by 0 bases and J by 7 bases. Looked up from germline, CDR1 is VTNTFY and CDR2 is YDVSTARD (reference sequence). The CDR3 has 14 residues. This chain's CDR3 is CATWDRPVEYKKLF. CDR3 bases: TGTGCCACCTGGGACAGGCCGGTGGAATATAAGAAACTCTTT.

At least ten counts were recorded for this clone. The chain employs TRGV4 and TRGJ1 or TRGJ2. Germline V CDR1 and CDR2: EGSTGY, YDSYTSSV. CDR3 length: 10 residues. With 4 bases clipped from V and 7 bases from J, the junction kept 1 base outside the gene matches. CDR3 residues: CATWEYKKLF. The CDR3 DNA follows: TGTGCCACCTGGGAGTATAAGAAACTCTTT.

V and J are TRGV9 and TRGJ1 or TRGJ2. Germline lookup yields CDR1 GITISATS and CDR2 ISYDGTV (reference sequence). V dropped 0 bases and J dropped 5; count of bases not matched to a gene: 13. The CDR3 consists of 16 residues. DNA of the CDR3: TGTGCCTTGTGGGAGGTGCAAAATAAACCGGATTATAAGAAACTCTTT. Protein sequence: CALWEVQNKPDYKKLF.

This clone was seen more than once but under ten times. A clone one base away is much larger, so this may be a read error. This chain joins TRGV4 and TRGJ1 or TRGJ2. Germline CDR1 is EGSTGY and CDR2 is YDSYTSSV. The CDR3 spans 13 residues. CDR3 nucleotides: TGTGCCACCTGGGGTGGGCTTTATTATAAGAAACTCTTT. This sequence encodes CATWGGLYYKKLF.

This clone is labeled medium-sized. The same CDR3 can be traced to other DNA sequences in this sample. V gene TRGV9 combines with J gene TRGJ1 or TRGJ2. The length of the CDR3 is 11 residues. Trimming took 0 bases from V and 12 from J; bases not matched to a gene: 5. The germline CDR1 and CDR2 sequences are GITISATS and ISYDGTV (reference sequence). CDR3 in amino acids: CALWEVRGKLF. DNA for the CDR3: TGTGCCTTGTGGGAGGTGCGTGGGAAACTCTTT.